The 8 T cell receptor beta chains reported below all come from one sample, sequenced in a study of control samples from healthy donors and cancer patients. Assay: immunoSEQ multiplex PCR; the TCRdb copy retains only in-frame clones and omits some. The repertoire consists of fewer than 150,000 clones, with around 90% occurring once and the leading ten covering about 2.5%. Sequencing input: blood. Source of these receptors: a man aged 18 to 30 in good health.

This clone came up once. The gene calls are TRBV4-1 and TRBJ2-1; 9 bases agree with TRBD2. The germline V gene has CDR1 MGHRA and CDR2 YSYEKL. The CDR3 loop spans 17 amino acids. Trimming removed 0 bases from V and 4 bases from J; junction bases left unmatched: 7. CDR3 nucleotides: TGCGCCAGCAGCCAAGATTTAGGGACTAGCAGTTACAATGAGCAGTTCTTC. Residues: CASSQDLGTSSYNEQFF.

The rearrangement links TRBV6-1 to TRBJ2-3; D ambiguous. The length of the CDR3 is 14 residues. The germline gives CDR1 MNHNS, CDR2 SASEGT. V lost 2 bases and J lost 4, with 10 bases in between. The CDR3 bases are TGTGCCAGCAGTGAATCTACAGTACCAGATACGCAGTATTTT. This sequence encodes CASSESTVPDTQYF.

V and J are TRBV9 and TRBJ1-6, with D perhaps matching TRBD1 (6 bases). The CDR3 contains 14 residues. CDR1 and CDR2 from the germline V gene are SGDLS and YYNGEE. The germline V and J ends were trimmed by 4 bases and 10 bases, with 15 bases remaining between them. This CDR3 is CASSPTDRPSPLHF. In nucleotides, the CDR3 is TGTGCCAGCAGCCCTACGGACAGACCATCACCCCTCCACTTT.

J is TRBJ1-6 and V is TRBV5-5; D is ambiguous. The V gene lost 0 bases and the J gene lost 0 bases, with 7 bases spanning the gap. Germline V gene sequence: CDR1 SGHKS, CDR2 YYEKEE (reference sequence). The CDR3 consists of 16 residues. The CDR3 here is CASSLVAGSYNSPLHF. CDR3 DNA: TGTGCCAGCAGCTTGGTAGCTGGCTCCTATAATTCACCCCTCCACTTT.

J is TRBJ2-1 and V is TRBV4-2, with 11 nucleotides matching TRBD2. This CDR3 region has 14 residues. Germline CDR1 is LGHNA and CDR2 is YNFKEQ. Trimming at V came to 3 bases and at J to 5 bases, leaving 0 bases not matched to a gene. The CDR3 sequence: CASSQTSGDNEQFF. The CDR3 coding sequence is TGTGCCAGCAGCCAGACTAGCGGGGACAATGAGCAGTTCTTC.

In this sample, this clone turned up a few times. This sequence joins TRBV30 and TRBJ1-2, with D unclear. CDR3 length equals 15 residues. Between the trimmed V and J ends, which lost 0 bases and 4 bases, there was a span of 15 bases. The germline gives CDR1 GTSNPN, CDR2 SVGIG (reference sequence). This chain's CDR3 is CAWSVRKELVYGYTF. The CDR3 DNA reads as TGTGCCTGGAGTGTACGTAAGGAACTGGTCTATGGCTACACCTTC.

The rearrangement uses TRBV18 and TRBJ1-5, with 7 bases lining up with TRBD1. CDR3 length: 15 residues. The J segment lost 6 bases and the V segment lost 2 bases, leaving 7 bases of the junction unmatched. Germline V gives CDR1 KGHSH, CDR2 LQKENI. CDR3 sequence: CASSPAQTGIQPQHF. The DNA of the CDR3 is TGTGCCAGCTCACCAGCCCAGACAGGGATTCAGCCCCAGCATTTT.

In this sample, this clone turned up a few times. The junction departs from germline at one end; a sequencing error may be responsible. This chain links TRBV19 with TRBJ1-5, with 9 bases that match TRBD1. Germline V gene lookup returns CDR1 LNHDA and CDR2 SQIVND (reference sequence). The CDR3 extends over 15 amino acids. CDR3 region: CASSLDRGNNQPQHF. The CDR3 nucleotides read TGTGCCAGTAGTTTAGACAGGGGGAACAATCAGCCCCAGCATTTT. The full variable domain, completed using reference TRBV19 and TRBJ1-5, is DGGITQSPKYLFRKEGQNVTLSCEQNLNHDAMYWYRQDPGQGLRLIYYSQIVNDFQKGDIAEGYSVSREKKESFPLTVTSAQKNPTAFYLCASSLDRGNNQPQHFGDGTRLSIL.